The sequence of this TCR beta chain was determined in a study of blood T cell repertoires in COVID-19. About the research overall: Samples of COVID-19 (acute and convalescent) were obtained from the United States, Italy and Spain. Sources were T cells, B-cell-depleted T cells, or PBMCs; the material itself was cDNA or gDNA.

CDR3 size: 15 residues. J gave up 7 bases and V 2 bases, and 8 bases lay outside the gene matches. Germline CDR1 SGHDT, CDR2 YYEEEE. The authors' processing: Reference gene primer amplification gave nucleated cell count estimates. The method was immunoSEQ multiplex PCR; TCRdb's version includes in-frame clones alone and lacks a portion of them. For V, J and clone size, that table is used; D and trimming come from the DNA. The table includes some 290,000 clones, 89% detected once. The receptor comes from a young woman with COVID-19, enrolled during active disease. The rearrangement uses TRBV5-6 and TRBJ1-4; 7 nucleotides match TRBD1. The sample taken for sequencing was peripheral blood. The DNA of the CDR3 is TGTGCCAGCAGCTTTGCTGGACAGGTCCGTGAAAAACTGTTTTTT. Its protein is CASSFAGQVREKLFF.